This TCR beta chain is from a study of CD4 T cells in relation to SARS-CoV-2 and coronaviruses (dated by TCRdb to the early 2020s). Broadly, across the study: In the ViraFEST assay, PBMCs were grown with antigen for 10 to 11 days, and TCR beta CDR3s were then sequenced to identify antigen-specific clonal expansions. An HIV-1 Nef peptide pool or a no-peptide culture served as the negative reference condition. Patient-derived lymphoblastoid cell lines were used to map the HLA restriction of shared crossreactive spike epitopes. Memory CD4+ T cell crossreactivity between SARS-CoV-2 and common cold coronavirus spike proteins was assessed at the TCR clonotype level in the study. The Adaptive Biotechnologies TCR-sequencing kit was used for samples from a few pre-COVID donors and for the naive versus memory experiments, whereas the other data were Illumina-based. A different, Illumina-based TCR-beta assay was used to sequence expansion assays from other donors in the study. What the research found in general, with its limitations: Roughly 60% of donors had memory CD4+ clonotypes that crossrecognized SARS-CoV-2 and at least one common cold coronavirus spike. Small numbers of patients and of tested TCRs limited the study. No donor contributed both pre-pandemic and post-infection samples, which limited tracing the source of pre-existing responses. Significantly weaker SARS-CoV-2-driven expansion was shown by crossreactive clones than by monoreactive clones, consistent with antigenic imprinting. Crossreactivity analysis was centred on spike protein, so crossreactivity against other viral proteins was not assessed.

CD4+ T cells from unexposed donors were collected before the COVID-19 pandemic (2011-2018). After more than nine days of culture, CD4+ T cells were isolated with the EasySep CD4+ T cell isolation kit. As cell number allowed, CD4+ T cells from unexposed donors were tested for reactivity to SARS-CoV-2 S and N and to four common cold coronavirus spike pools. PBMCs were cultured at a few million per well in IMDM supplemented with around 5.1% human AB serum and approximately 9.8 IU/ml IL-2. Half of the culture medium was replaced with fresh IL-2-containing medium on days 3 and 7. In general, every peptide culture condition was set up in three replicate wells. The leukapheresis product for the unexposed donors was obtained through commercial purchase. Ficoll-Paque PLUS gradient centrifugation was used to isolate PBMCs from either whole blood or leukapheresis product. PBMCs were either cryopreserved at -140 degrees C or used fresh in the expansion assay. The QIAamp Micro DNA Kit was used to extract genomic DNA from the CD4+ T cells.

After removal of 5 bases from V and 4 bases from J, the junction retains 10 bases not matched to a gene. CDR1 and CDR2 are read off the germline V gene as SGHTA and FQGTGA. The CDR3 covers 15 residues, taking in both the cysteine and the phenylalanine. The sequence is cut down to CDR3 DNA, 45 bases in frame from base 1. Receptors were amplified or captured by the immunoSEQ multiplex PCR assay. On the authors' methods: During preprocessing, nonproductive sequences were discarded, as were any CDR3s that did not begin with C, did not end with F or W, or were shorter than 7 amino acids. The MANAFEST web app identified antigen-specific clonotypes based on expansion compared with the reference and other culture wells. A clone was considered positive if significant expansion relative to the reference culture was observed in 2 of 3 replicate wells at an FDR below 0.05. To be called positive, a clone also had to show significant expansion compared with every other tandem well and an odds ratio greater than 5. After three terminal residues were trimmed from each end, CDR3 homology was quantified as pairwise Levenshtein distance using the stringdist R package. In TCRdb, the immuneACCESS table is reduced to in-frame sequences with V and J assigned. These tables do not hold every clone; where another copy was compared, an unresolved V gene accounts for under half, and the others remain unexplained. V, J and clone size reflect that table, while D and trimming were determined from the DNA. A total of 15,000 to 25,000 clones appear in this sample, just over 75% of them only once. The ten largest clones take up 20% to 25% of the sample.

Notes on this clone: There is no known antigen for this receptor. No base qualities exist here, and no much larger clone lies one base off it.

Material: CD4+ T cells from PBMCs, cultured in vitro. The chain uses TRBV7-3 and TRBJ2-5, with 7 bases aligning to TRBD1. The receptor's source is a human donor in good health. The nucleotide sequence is TGTGCCAGCAGCCCGACCGGGACAGCGCGAGAGACCCAGTACTTC. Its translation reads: CASSPTGTARETQYF.